These T cell receptor beta chains were read from a single sample in a study of blood T cell repertoires in COVID-19. Data came from immunoSEQ multiplex PCR; TCRdb stores just in-frame clones and leaves some out. This table has approximately 220,000 clones, about 84% appearing once. The sample was PBMCs or T cells enriched from blood (not recorded which). The receptors come from a woman aged 40 to 55 with acute COVID-19. The CDR3 runs from the conserved cysteine through the conserved F or W. D genes are given only for firm matches. Where a row states a size, it is once, few, many or the class of an expanded clone; other rows omit it.

D: -; V: TRBV6-2/TRBV6-3; length: 11; J: TRBJ1-2; size: -; CDR3: CASSYLGGYTF; DNA: TGTGCCAGCAGTTACCTCGGTGGCTACACCTTC
D: -; V: TRBV28; length: 15; J: TRBJ1-1; size: -; CDR3: CASSLPAGWGTEAFF; DNA: TGTGCCAGCAGTTTACCCGCAGGGTGGGGCACTGAAGCTTTCTTT
D: TRBD2; V: TRBV6-5; length: 16; J: TRBJ2-7; size: -; CDR3: CASSSHRDYSRGEQYF; DNA: TGTGCCAGCAGTTCCCACCGGGACTACTCCCGGGGCGAGCAGTACTTC
D: TRBD1; V: TRBV30; length: 12; J: TRBJ1-2; size: once; CDR3: CAWNRGLYGYTF; DNA: TGTGCCTGGAACAGGGGATTATATGGCTACACCTTC
D: -; V: TRBV11-2; length: 13; J: TRBJ2-5; size: -; CDR3: CATSGHYQETQYF; DNA: TGTGCCACCTCGGGACACTATCAAGAGACCCAGTACTTC
D: -; V: TRBV30; length: 12; J: TRBJ2-6; size: -; CDR3: CAWTRGANVLTF; DNA: TGTGCCTGGACACGGGGGGCCAACGTCCTGACTTTC
D: TRBD1; V: TRBV5-6; length: 16; J: TRBJ2-7; size: -; CDR3: CASTETGALSSYEQYF; DNA: TGTGCCAGCACCGAAACAGGGGCCTTAAGCTCCTACGAGCAGTACTTC
D: -; V: TRBV2; length: 16; J: TRBJ1-5; size: -; CDR3: CASSQRRQGPNQPQHF; DNA: TGTGCCAGCAGTCAAAGGCGGCAGGGGCCAAATCAGCCCCAGCATTTT
D: -; V: TRBV6-2/TRBV6-3; length: 17; J: TRBJ2-1; size: many; CDR3: CASSGGALATSYNEQFF; DNA: TGTGCCAGCAGTGGGGGGGCACTAGCGACGTCCTACAATGAGCAGTTCTTC
D: -; V: TRBV19; length: 14; J: TRBJ2-5; size: -; CDR3: CASSTQIFQETQYF; DNA: TGTGCCAGTAGTACGCAGATATTCCAAGAGACCCAGTACTTC
D: -; V: TRBV29-1; length: 11; J: TRBJ2-2; size: -; CDR3: CSVKTAGELFF; DNA: TGCAGCGTTAAGACAGCCGGGGAGCTGTTTTTT
D: TRBD1; V: TRBV5-1; length: 15; J: TRBJ1-4; size: -; CDR3: CASSSQGTGSEKLFF; DNA: TGCGCCAGCAGCTCCCAGGGGACAGGAAGCGAAAAACTGTTTTTT
D: -; V: TRBV7-9; length: 17; J: TRBJ2-7; size: -; CDR3: CASSLGSSDDYYYEQYF; DNA: TGTGCCAGCAGCTTAGGAAGTAGTGACGACTATTACTACGAGCAGTACTTC
D: TRBD1; V: TRBV30; length: 19; J: TRBJ1-3; size: -; CDR3: CAWSVRDGGQGAPGNTIYF; DNA: TGTGCCTGGAGTGTACGGGATGGTGGGCAGGGGGCGCCCGGAAACACCATATATTTT
D: -; V: TRBV6-5; length: 11; J: TRBJ1-2; size: -; CDR3: CASGGNYGYTF; DNA: TGTGCCAGCGGCGGCAACTATGGCTACACCTTC
D: TRBD2; V: TRBV5-1; length: 15; J: TRBJ2-1; size: -; CDR3: CASSGTSGDLDEQFF; DNA: TGCGCCAGCAGCGGGACTAGCGGGGATCTGGATGAGCAGTTCTTC
D: -; V: TRBV7-3; length: 14; J: TRBJ2-3; size: -; CDR3: CASSPSHSTDTQYF; DNA: TGTGCCAGCAGCCCATCACACAGCACAGATACGCAGTATTTT
D: -; V: TRBV14; length: 14; J: TRBJ1-2; size: -; CDR3: CASSQGVGRVGYTF; DNA: TGTGCCAGCAGCCAAGGAGTCGGCAGGGTGGGCTACACCTTC
D: -; V: TRBV9; length: 14; J: TRBJ1-5; size: -; CDR3: CASSVDGGNRPQHF; DNA: TGTGCCAGCAGCGTAGACGGGGGTAATCGGCCCCAGCATTTT
D: -; V: TRBV12-3/TRBV12-4; length: 12; J: TRBJ2-3; size: -; CDR3: CASTPDTDTQYF; DNA: TGTGCCAGCACCCCAGACACAGATACGCAGTATTTT
D: TRBD1; V: TRBV9; length: 17; J: TRBJ2-2; size: -; CDR3: CASSVDPFRQGPGELFF; DNA: TGTGCCAGCAGCGTAGACCCTTTCCGACAGGGCCCCGGGGAGCTGTTTTTT
D: TRBD1; V: TRBV28; length: 16; J: TRBJ1-2; size: few; CDR3: CASSLTGGEFNYGYTF; DNA: TGTGCCAGCAGCTTAACAGGGGGCGAGTTTAACTATGGCTACACCTTC
D: TRBD1; V: TRBV6-2/TRBV6-3; length: 15; J: TRBJ1-3; size: -; CDR3: CASSQQGASGNTIYF; DNA: TGTGCCAGCAGTCAACAGGGGGCTTCTGGAAACACCATATATTTT
D: -; V: TRBV28; length: 20; J: TRBJ1-2; size: few; CDR3: CASSSIKTNRAHTANYGYTF; DNA: TGTGCCAGCAGTTCTATTAAAACGAACAGGGCTCACACCGCTAACTATGGCTACACCTTC
D: -; V: TRBV18; length: 15; J: TRBJ1-5; size: -; CDR3: CASSRAGHSNQPQHF; DNA: TGTGCCAGCTCACGGGCAGGTCATAGCAATCAGCCCCAGCATTTT
D: -; V: TRBV19; length: 14; J: TRBJ2-3; size: -; CDR3: CASSIRTAWGTQYF; DNA: TGTGCCAGTAGTATTAGGACAGCCTGGGGTACGCAGTATTTT
D: TRBD1; V: TRBV27; length: 13; J: TRBJ1-1; size: -; CDR3: CASSFPGGTEAFF; DNA: TGTGCCAGCAGTTTCCCAGGGGGCACTGAAGCTTTCTTT
D: TRBD1; V: TRBV30; length: 13; J: TRBJ1-2; size: few; CDR3: CAWSDQGAYGYTF; DNA: TGTGCCTGGAGTGATCAGGGGGCCTATGGCTACACCTTC